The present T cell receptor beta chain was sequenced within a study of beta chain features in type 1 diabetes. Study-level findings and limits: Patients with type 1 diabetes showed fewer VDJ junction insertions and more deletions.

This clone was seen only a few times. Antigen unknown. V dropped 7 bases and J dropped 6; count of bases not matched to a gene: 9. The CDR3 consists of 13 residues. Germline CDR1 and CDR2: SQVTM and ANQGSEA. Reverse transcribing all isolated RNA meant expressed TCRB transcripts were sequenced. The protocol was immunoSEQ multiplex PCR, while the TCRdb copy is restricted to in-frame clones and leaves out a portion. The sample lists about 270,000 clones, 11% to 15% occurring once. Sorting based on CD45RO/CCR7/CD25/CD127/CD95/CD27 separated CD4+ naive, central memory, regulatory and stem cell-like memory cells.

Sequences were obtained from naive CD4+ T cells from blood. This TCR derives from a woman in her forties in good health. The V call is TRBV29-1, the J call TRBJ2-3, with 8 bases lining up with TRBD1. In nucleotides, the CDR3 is TGCAGCGGGCGGGACAGGCGGAGGGATACGCAGTATTTT. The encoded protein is CSGRDRRRDTQYF.